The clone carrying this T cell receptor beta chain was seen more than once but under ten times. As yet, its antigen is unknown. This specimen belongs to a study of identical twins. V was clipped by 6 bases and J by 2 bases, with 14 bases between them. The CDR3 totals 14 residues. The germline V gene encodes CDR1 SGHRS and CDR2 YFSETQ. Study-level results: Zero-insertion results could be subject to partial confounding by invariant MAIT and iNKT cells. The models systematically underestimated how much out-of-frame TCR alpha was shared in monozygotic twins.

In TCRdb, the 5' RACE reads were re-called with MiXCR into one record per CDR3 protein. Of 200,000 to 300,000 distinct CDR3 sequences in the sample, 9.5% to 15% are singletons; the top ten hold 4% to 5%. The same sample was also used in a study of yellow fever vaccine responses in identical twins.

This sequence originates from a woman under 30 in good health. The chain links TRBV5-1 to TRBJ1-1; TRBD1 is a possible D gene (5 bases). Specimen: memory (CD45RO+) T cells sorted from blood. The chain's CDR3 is CASTRTGTNTEAFF. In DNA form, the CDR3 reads TGCGCCAGCACCCGAACCGGGACCAACACTGAAGCTTTCTTT.